The rows below give T cell receptor beta chains drawn from one sample of a study of OX40 agonist ivuxolimab in advanced cancers. TCRdb's table, derived via immunoSEQ multiplex PCR, lists solely in-frame clones and lacks some. The table shows about 73,000 clones, with roughly 86% occurring only once. This specimen was CD4+ or CD8+ T cells sorted from blood, taken in a trial of the OX40 agonist ivuxolimab. The receptor set was obtained from an adult with an advanced solid tumor such as melanoma, head and neck, liver or kidney cancer. CDR3s include the opening cysteine and the closing phenylalanine or tryptophan. The D gene is left open where the match is weak.

>TRBV19|-|TRBJ1-2
CASSIEGTPWGGYTF
TGTGCCAGTAGTATAGAGGGCACGCCCTGGGGGGGCTACACCTTC
>TRBV18|-|TRBJ1-3
CASSQGLLSGGNTIYF
TGTGCCAGCTCTCAAGGACTCCTCAGCGGGGGAAACACCATATATTTT
>TRBV4-3|TRBD2|TRBJ2-3
CASSQVAGGSTDTQYF
TGCGCCAGCAGCCAGGTGGCGGGGGGTTCCACAGATACGCAGTATTTT
>TRBV18|-|TRBJ2-3
CASSGQSTDTQYF
TGTGCCAGCTCAGGCCAGAGCACAGATACGCAGTATTTT
>TRBV7-7|TRBD2|TRBJ2-2
CASSQGLLTGELFF
TGTGCTAGCAGCCAGGGACTACTTACCGGGGAGCTGTTTTTT
>TRBV6-6|TRBD2|TRBJ2-3
CASRRAGTDTQYF
TGTGCCAGCAGAAGAGCGGGGACAGATACGCAGTATTTT
>TRBV4-1|TRBD1|TRBJ1-5
CASSHPDRDNQPQHF
TGCGCCAGCAGCCATCCCGACAGGGACAATCAGCCCCAGCATTTT
>TRBV27|-|TRBJ2-4
CASSPRPLPPAKNIQYF
TGTGCCAGCAGTCCCAGACCGTTACCCCCGGCCAAAAACATTCAGTACTTC
>TRBV5-1|-|TRBJ2-1
CASTRTESSYNEQFF
TGCGCCAGCACCCGGACCGAGAGCTCCTACAATGAGCAGTTCTTC
>TRBV10-3|-|TRBJ2-7
CAISESGGAEGGREQYF
TGTGCCATCAGTGAGTCTGGGGGGGCGGAGGGAGGTCGCGAGCAGTACTTC